Each of the 17 T cell receptor beta chains below was sequenced from the same sample in a study of blood T cell repertoires in COVID-19. Using immunoSEQ multiplex PCR, the repertoire was profiled, and TCRdb retains in-frame clones only, with some absent. This sample has about 34,000 clones, with roughly three quarters found just once. The sample consisted of peripheral blood. The receptors here all came from a man older than 75 with acute or convalescent COVID-19.

This clone occurred a few times. CDR3 loop: CASSPGQGEAQHF. The CDR3 DNA follows: TGTGCCAGCTCACCGGGACAGGGCGAGGCCCAGCATTTT. The chain links TRBV18 to TRBJ1-5, with 9 bases aligning to TRBD1. The CDR3 extends over 13 amino acids. V shed 3 bases, J shed 11 bases, and the junction held 5 bases outside the gene matches. CDR1 is KGHSH, CDR2 LQKENI, per germline.

This clone was seen once. This chain joins TRBV12-3 or TRBV12-4 and TRBJ2-1; unclear D gene. The CDR3 runs 12 residues. Between the trimmed V and J ends, which lost 0 bases and 8 bases, there was a span of 5 bases. For the CDR3, the DNA is TGTGCCAGCAGTTTAGCGTTCGATGAGCAGTTCTTC. Amino acids: CASSLAFDEQFF.

The chain uses TRBV4-1 and TRBJ2-7, with D unresolved. Germline CDR1 and CDR2: MGHRA and YSYEKL. The CDR3 sequence is 15 residues long. Trimming left V 1 base short and J 0 bases short, with 10 bases between. The CDR3 sequence is CASSQGRSASYEQYF. CDR3 in DNA: TGCGCCAGCAGCCAAGGGCGGTCGGCCTCCTACGAGCAGTACTTC.

This chain links TRBV6-1 with TRBJ1-3; D ambiguous. Germline CDR1 MNHNS, CDR2 SASEGT. The V end was cut by 6 bases, the J end by 0 bases, with 9 bases between. The CDR3 is made up of 14 amino acids. The CDR3: CASRRSPSGNTIYF. The CDR3 nucleotides read TGTGCCAGCAGGAGGTCCCCCTCTGGAAACACCATATATTTT.

The rearrangement uses TRBV18 and TRBJ2-7, with a tentative D call TRBD2 (7 bases). This CDR3 comprises 15 residues. CDR1 is KGHSH, CDR2 LQKENI, per germline. Trimming took off 3 bases at V and 0 bases at J, with 12 bases between the two ends. CDR3 sequence: CASSPTRGGSYEQYF. The CDR3 coding sequence is TGTGCCAGCTCACCCACAAGGGGGGGCTCCTACGAGCAGTACTTC.

The V call is TRBV19, the J call TRBJ2-6; D ambiguous. Germline lookup yields CDR1 LNHDA and CDR2 SQIVND (reference sequence). The ends were cut back, 3 bases at V and 2 bases at J, with 14 bases in the middle. This CDR3 region has 17 residues. In DNA form, the CDR3 reads TGTGCCAGTAGTATTTATGGCAGGTCCGCTGGGGCCAACGTCCTGACTTTC. Protein: CASSIYGRSAGANVLTF.

The chain employs TRBV24-1 and TRBJ2-7, with 9 bases that match TRBD1. CDR1 and CDR2 from the germline V gene are KGHDR and SFDVKD. The CDR3 length is 15 residues. After removal of 6 bases from V and 2 bases from J, the junction contained 7 bases not matched to a gene. The CDR3 reads CATSFSGTGTYEQYF. The CDR3 coding sequence is TGTGCCACCAGTTTCTCCGGGACAGGGACCTACGAGCAGTACTTC.

V is TRBV7-2 and J is TRBJ2-1; no reliable D call. CDR1 and CDR2 from the germline V gene are SGHTA and FQGNSA. CDR3 length: 12 residues. The V gene lost 1 base and the J gene lost 9 bases, with 7 bases spanning the gap. CDR3 sequence (DNA): TGTGCCAGCAGCTTAGGAGGTTTTGAGCAGTTCTTC. Its protein product is CASSLGGFEQFF.

The V and J genes are TRBV24-1 and TRBJ2-7; 9 positions match TRBD1. After removal of 3 bases from V and 7 bases from J, the junction contained 9 bases not matched to a gene. Germline values: CDR1 KGHDR, CDR2 SFDVKD. This CDR3 is 15 amino acids long. CDR3 sequence: CATSDTTGGSREQYF. In DNA form, the CDR3 reads TGTGCCACCAGTGATACTACAGGGGGCTCGAGAGAGCAGTACTTC.

This clone was picked up many times. The chain has TRBV6-2 or TRBV6-3 and TRBJ2-7, with 8 bases matching TRBD2. V lost 3 bases and J lost 6; bases outside the gene matches: 10. Germline CDR1 is MNHEY and CDR2 is SVGEGT. The CDR3 loop spans 15 amino acids. CDR3 nucleotides: TGTGCCAGCAGTTATAATTCGGCGGGAGGATTCGAGCAGTACTTC. Its translation: CASSYNSAGGFEQYF.

The V call is TRBV2, the J call TRBJ2-5; no reliable D call. V was pared by 5 bases and J by 3 bases, with 7 bases between. The CDR3 extends over 12 amino acids. Germline values: CDR1 SNHLY, CDR2 FYNNEI. CDR3 in amino acids: CASSTQEETQYF. In DNA form, the CDR3 reads TGTGCCAGCAGTACCCAGGAAGAGACCCAGTACTTC.

In this sample, this clone turned up a few times. J is TRBJ1-5 and V is TRBV30, with a tentative D call TRBD1 (5 bases). V was pared by 2 bases and J by 2 bases, with 13 bases between. The germline CDR1 and CDR2 sequences are GTSNPN and SVGIG (reference sequence). This CDR3 comprises 15 residues. The CDR3, as DNA: TGTGCCTGGAGTTCTTGTGGCAGGGGCAATCAGCCCCAGCATTTT. It yields the protein CAWSSCGRGNQPQHF.

This clone occurred many times. The chain has TRBV6-4 and TRBJ2-1, with 11 bases aligning to TRBD2. Germline V CDR1 and CDR2: MRHNA, SNTAGT. Losses at the gene ends were 6 bases for V and 3 bases for J; bases not matched to a gene: 4. CDR3 size: 15 residues. This CDR3 reads CASSILAGDYNEQFF. In DNA form, the CDR3 reads TGTGCCAGCAGCATACTAGCGGGGGACTACAATGAGCAGTTCTTC.

This clone was seen only a few times. The chain joins TRBV18 to TRBJ2-2; D ambiguous. V lost 3 bases, J lost 1 base, and 6 bases lay in between. Per germline, CDR1 KGHSH and CDR2 LQKENI. The CDR3 sequence is 14 residues long. The CDR3 is CASSPAGNTGELFF. The DNA for the CDR3 is TGTGCCAGCTCACCGGCAGGGAACACCGGGGAGCTGTTTTTT. The complete variable domain, with remaining parts taken from reference TRBV18 and TRBJ2-2, reads NAGVMQNPRHLVRRRGQEARLRCSPMKGHSHVYWYRQLPEEGLKFMVYLQKENIIDESGMPKERFSAEFPKEGPSILRIQQVVRGDSAAYFCASSPAGNTGELFFGEGSRLTVL.

This clone was picked up a small number of times. This chain uses TRBV6-2 or TRBV6-3 with TRBJ2-2, with D tentatively TRBD2 (6 bases). Trimming took off 2 bases at V and 5 bases at J, with 15 bases between the two ends. The CDR3 consists of 16 residues. In germline, CDR1 is MNHEY, CDR2 SVGEGT. CDR3 DNA: TGTGCCAGCAGTTACCGGCCAGGAGGGAGGACCGGGGAGCTGTTTTTT. Protein product: CASSYRPGGRTGELFF.

This clone was counted ten times or more. The chain couples TRBV7-8 to TRBJ2-3, with 13 bases aligning to TRBD2. V gave up 2 bases and J gave up 4 bases; unmatched junction bases: 0. The V gene's germline CDR1 is SGHVS and CDR2 FQNEAQ. This CDR3 comprises 15 residues. DNA of the CDR3: TGTGCCAGCAGCTTAACTAGCGGGAGGGCAGATACGCAGTATTTT. Translated: CASSLTSGRADTQYF.

The chain links TRBV6-6 to TRBJ2-1; possible D gene TRBD2, 6 bases. This CDR3 has 16 residues. Trimming shortened V by 2 bases and J by 5 bases, and 16 bases separated the two germline ends. CDR1 is MNHNY, CDR2 SVGAGI, per germline (reference sequence). In DNA form, the CDR3 reads TGTGCCAGCAGTTACGGGGGGACCCGCCAAAACAATGAGCAGTTCTTC. This gives the protein CASSYGGTRQNNEQFF.